This T cell receptor (beta chain) emerged from a study of shared clonotypes between healthy human individuals. Study-wide results and limits: Inspection by rarefaction showed sorted-subset sequencing to be incomplete despite large depth. Larger estimated richness was generally seen in naive subsets than in memory subsets. Depth of sequencing was expected to influence donor clonotype sharing.

Points on this clone: Its antigen remains unknown.

Authors' data handling: ImmunoSEQ only sent back junction sequences with no quality scores, so filtering was done differently. Produced via immunoSEQ multiplex PCR; TCRdb's table is partial and in-frame only. The DNA gave D and trimming, while V, J and clone size come from that table. The sample lists about 2,500,000 clones; approximately 94% were seen once. V lost 2 bases and J lost 2; bases outside the gene matches: 13. This CDR3 contains 18 residues. From germline, CDR1 is SEHNR and CDR2 FQNEAQ (reference sequence). The V and J genes are TRBV7-9 and TRBJ2-7, with 9 bases aligning to TRBD2. Sequencing was done on a sample of naive CD4+ T cells sorted from blood. Subset meaning: CD45RA+ positively selected. The origin of this receptor is a man aged 18 to 29 in good health. The CDR3: CASSLRLAGFSSAYEQYF. CDR3 nucleotide sequence: TGTGCCAGCAGCTTACGGCTAGCGGGATTCTCCTCCGCCTACGAGCAGTACTTC. Combining the CDR3 with reference TRBV7-9 and TRBJ2-7 gives the whole variable domain DTGVSQNPRHKITKRGQNVTFRCDPISEHNRLYWYRQTLGQGPEFLTYFQNEAQLEKSRLLSDRFSAERPKGSFSTLEIQRTEQGDSAMYLCASSLRLAGFSSAYEQYFGPGTRLTVT.